These 15 T cell receptor beta chains were sequenced from one sample in a study of cytomegalovirus exposure and HLA in healthy donors. The assay was immunoSEQ multiplex PCR, and TCRdb's table has in-frame clones only and misses some. The sample lists more than 80,000 clones, approximately 96% seen once, with about 1.3% in the top ten. What was sequenced was PBMCs. The receptors here all came from a woman in her late teens or twenties in good health and CMV-seronegative.

The chain recombines TRBV9 with TRBJ1-4, with D possibly being TRBD1 (5 bases). Trimming took off 0 bases at V and 4 bases at J, with 13 bases between the two ends. Germline loops: CDR1 SGDLS, CDR2 YYNGEE. The CDR3 has 16 amino acids. CDR3 region: CASSVGVGALNEKLFF. For the CDR3, the DNA is TGTGCCAGCAGCGTAGGGGTAGGGGCCCTTAATGAAAAACTGTTTTTT.

The chain links TRBV28 to TRBJ1-5; TRBD1 might be the D (5 bases). Germline CDR1 MDHEN, CDR2 SYDVKM. This CDR3 is 14 amino acids long. The V end lost 4 bases, the J end lost 7 bases, and 14 bases lay between the germline ends. The CDR3 DNA reads as TGTGCCAGCAGTTCCCCCAGGGAGGACCAGCCCCAGCATTTT. It specifies CASSSPREDQPQHF.

The chain employs TRBV5-6 and TRBJ2-2, with a possible D match to TRBD2 (5 bases). CDR1 and CDR2 (germline): SGHDT, YYEEEE. CDR3 length: 15 amino acids. V lost 0 bases to trimming and J lost 7 bases, with 13 bases between them. CDR3 loop: CASSLAPTGVGELFF. CDR3 DNA: TGTGCCAGCAGCTTGGCCCCTACCGGGGTCGGGGAGCTGTTTTTT.

This chain uses TRBV6-6 with TRBJ2-5, with D perhaps matching TRBD2 (7 bases). The CDR3 is made up of 16 amino acids. Trimming removed 4 bases from V and 1 base from J, with 16 bases in between. In germline, CDR1 is MNHNY, CDR2 SVGAGI (reference sequence). The CDR3 sequence is CASSLGLGQRQETQYF. The CDR3 DNA reads TGTGCCAGCAGTTTAGGACTAGGACAGCGCCAAGAGACCCAGTACTTC.

The chain is built from TRBV18 and TRBJ2-7, with TRBD2 matching 8 bases. Per the germline V gene, CDR1 is KGHSH and CDR2 is LQKENI. The CDR3 extends over 15 amino acids. The ends lost 4 bases at V and 0 bases at J; junction bases unmatched: 5. The CDR3 loop is CASSQVGRASYEQYF. The CDR3 nucleotides are TGTGCCAGCTCACAAGTCGGGAGGGCCTCCTACGAGCAGTACTTC.

The V and J genes are TRBV16 and TRBJ2-7, with D unresolved. V shed 5 bases and J shed 1 base, with 6 bases lying between them. This CDR3 contains 12 residues. Germline CDR1 is KGHSY and CDR2 is FQNENV. The CDR3 protein is CASSETSYEQYF. CDR3 nucleotide sequence: TGTGCCAGCAGCGAGACATCCTACGAGCAGTACTTC.

DNA for the CDR3: TGCGCCAGCAAAGGACAGGGCCACTACGAGCAGTACTTC. It translates to CASKGQGHYEQYF. The chain links TRBV5-1 to TRBJ2-7; 8 bases match TRBD1. Trimming removed 6 bases from V and 3 bases from J; junction bases left unmatched: 5. The germline CDR1 and CDR2 sequences are SGHRS and YFSETQ. CDR3 size: 13 residues.

The rearrangement joins TRBV6-1 to TRBJ2-7, with D maybe TRBD1 (6 bases). This CDR3 is built from 12 residues. Looked up from germline, CDR1 is MNHNS and CDR2 is SASEGT. Trimming pared 6 bases from V and 6 bases from J, leaving 12 bases between. The CDR3 nucleotides read TGTGCCAGCAGCCCTGTAGGGGGCGAGCAGTACTTC. Translating gives CASSPVGGEQYF.

V usage is TRBV28 and J usage is TRBJ2-3; no firm D call. The V end lost 3 bases, the J end lost 6 bases, and 7 bases lay between the germline ends. CDR3 length: 12 residues. The germline gives CDR1 MDHEN, CDR2 SYDVKM. The CDR3 DNA reads as TGTGCCAGCAGTTTTGGAGCGGATACGCAGTATTTT. This encodes CASSFGADTQYF.

This chain connects TRBV29-1 to TRBJ2-3; D unclear. V was shortened by 4 bases and J by 0 bases, with 11 bases between the two germline ends. The CDR3 consists of 14 residues. CDR1 is SQVTM, CDR2 ANQGSEA, per germline. The DNA for the CDR3 is TGCAGCGTTGTGTACCTATCTAGCACAGATACGCAGTATTTT. Residues: CSVVYLSSTDTQYF.

The CDR3 loop reads CASSEFHSLNEKLFF. The CDR3 DNA reads as TGTGCCAGCAGTGAATTCCACAGTTTAAATGAAAAACTGTTTTTT. The V call is TRBV25-1, the J call TRBJ1-4; D is unclear. The CDR3 has 15 amino acids. V lost 1 base and J lost 5, with 11 bases in between. The V gene's germline CDR1 is MGHDK and CDR2 SYGVNS.

A few counts support this clone. V is TRBV7-2 and J is TRBJ1-2; D perhaps matches TRBD1 (6 bases). The CDR3 totals 13 residues. V dropped 6 bases and J dropped 2 bases, with 10 bases sitting between them. Germline CDR1 SGHTA, CDR2 FQGNSA. The CDR3 loop reads CASRQRGNYGYTF. The CDR3 DNA sequence: TGTGCCAGCAGACAGAGGGGGAACTATGGCTACACCTTC.

V gene TRBV5-1 combines with J gene TRBJ1-3; no definite D call. Germline-derived CDR1 and CDR2 are SGHRS and YFSETQ. The length of the CDR3 is 15 residues. The V end was cut by 0 bases, the J end by 4 bases, with 11 bases between. CDR3 DNA sequence: TGCGCCAGCAGCTTGGACCCGCAGGTGGGAAACACCATATATTTT. This sequence encodes CASSLDPQVGNTIYF. Based on the CDR3 plus reference TRBV5-1 and TRBJ1-3, the full variable domain is KAGVTQTPRYLIKTRGQQVTLSCSPISGHRSVSWYQQTPGQGLQFLFEYFSETQRNKGNFPGRFSGRQFSNSRSEMNVSTLELGDSALYLCASSLDPQVGNTIYFGEGSWLTVV.

The chain uses TRBV19 and TRBJ2-3, with 11 bases that match TRBD2. V gave up 5 bases and J gave up 5 bases; unmatched junction bases: 6. Germline CDR1 LNHDA, CDR2 SQIVND (reference sequence). The CDR3 extends over 15 amino acids. CDR3 in amino acids: CASSSDLAGGDTQYF. DNA for the CDR3: TGTGCCAGTAGTTCAGACCTAGCGGGAGGAGATACGCAGTATTTT.

J is TRBJ2-1 and V is TRBV28, with 10 bases fitting TRBD2. Losses at the gene ends were 2 bases for V and 14 bases for J; bases not matched to a gene: 9. The CDR3 runs 14 residues. In germline, CDR1 is MDHEN, CDR2 SYDVKM. The CDR3: CASSLHSSGSKEFF. The DNA of the CDR3 is TGTGCCAGCAGTTTACATTCTAGCGGGAGTAAGGAGTTCTTC.